Each of the 32 T cell receptor beta chains below was sequenced from the same sample in a study of blood T cell repertoires in COVID-19. Clones were read by immunoSEQ multiplex PCR, and TCRdb kept only the in-frame ones, dropping some. The sample contains approximately 130,000 clones, roughly 71% of which appear only once. Sequencing input: peripheral blood. Receptor source: a man older than 75 with acute or convalescent COVID-19.

V and J are TRBV24-1 and TRBJ1-5; 7 nucleotides align to TRBD1. J lost 12 bases, V lost 4 bases, and 5 bases had no gene match. Germline-derived CDR1 and CDR2 are KGHDR and SFDVKD. The CDR3 sequence is 12 residues long. The CDR3 DNA sequence: TGTGCCACCAGTGACCGGGACAGCCTCCAGCATTTT. Translation: CATSDRDSLQHF.

This clone has just one count. V is TRBV5-1 and J is TRBJ1-6; TRBD1 matches at 7 bases. Germline CDR1 reads SGHRS; CDR2 reads YFSETQ. The CDR3 has 16 amino acids. V shed 1 base and J 7 bases; nucleotides not matched to a gene: 8. The DNA of the CDR3 is TGCGCCAGCAGCTTGAACGCAGGGGGTGCGAATTCACCCCTCCACTTT. The encoded protein is CASSLNAGGANSPLHF. Combining the CDR3 with reference TRBV5-1 and TRBJ1-6 gives the whole variable domain KAGVTQTPRYLIKTRGQQVTLSCSPISGHRSVSWYQQTPGQGLQFLFEYFSETQRNKGNFPGRFSGRQFSNSRSEMNVSTLELGDSALYLCASSLNAGGANSPLHFGNGTRLTVT.

V usage is TRBV19 and J usage is TRBJ2-7; 10 nucleotides match TRBD1. With V trimmed by 3 bases and J by 4 bases, 6 bases remained unmatched. Looked up from germline, CDR1 is LNHDA and CDR2 is SQIVND (reference sequence). CDR3 size: 15 residues. In DNA form, the CDR3 reads TGTGCCAGTAGTATGCGGGGGACAGGGGAGTACGAGCAGTACTTC. Translated: CASSMRGTGEYEQYF.

The J gene is TRBJ2-5, the V gene TRBV7-2, with 13 nucleotides matching TRBD2. This CDR3 region has 15 residues. V was clipped by 5 bases and J by 7 bases; unmatched bases: 7. Looked up from germline, CDR1 is SGHTA and CDR2 is FQGNSA. The CDR3 is CASSAGLAGAGTQYF. CDR3 coding DNA: TGTGCCAGCAGCGCAGGACTAGCGGGGGCAGGGACCCAGTACTTC.

The rearrangement joins TRBV4-2 to TRBJ1-1, with D uncertain. The ends were cut back, 4 bases at V and 0 bases at J, with 15 bases in the middle. Per germline, CDR1 LGHNA and CDR2 YNFKEQ. The length of the CDR3 is 16 residues. The CDR3 nucleotides are TGTGCCAGCAGCCCCAGCTTTACACAGCTGAACACTGAAGCTTTCTTT. Its protein is CASSPSFTQLNTEAFF.

This chain uses TRBV2 with TRBJ2-1, with TRBD2 matching 15 bases. The CDR3 is 14 residues long. Germline V CDR1 and CDR2: SNHLY, FYNNEI. The junction had 3 bases not matched to a gene; V was cut back by 7 bases and J by 8 bases. CDR3 protein: CASKGLAGGDEQFF. The DNA for the CDR3 is TGTGCCAGCAAAGGACTAGCGGGGGGGGATGAGCAGTTCTTC.

The chain couples TRBV5-1 to TRBJ2-1; possibly TRBD2 for D (5 bases). V lost 1 base and J 7 bases, leaving 15 bases between the germline ends. The CDR3 runs to 15 residues. Germline V gene data show CDR1 as SGHRS and CDR2 as YFSETQ. The CDR3 nucleotides read TGCGCCAGCAGCTTGTCCGGGGTGGTTTGGAATGAGCAGTTCTTC. Its protein is CASSLSGVVWNEQFF.

V gene TRBV5-6 combines with J gene TRBJ2-3; TRBD1 is a possible D gene (6 bases). CDR1 and CDR2 from the germline V gene are SGHDT and YYEEEE. There are 17 residues in the CDR3. The ends were cut back, 7 bases at V and 0 bases at J, with 21 bases in the middle. The CDR3 spells CASDQGPQFASTDTQYF. In nucleotides, the CDR3 is TGTGCCAGCGACCAGGGGCCTCAGTTTGCTAGCACAGATACGCAGTATTTT.

This chain uses TRBV14 with TRBJ1-6, with D perhaps matching TRBD1 (5 bases). Trimming removed 1 base from V and 11 bases from J, with 15 bases in between. This CDR3 region has 15 residues. The germline V gene has CDR1 SGHDN and CDR2 FVKESK. CDR3 sequence reads: CASSQGVGGRAPLHF. For the CDR3, the DNA is TGTGCCAGCAGCCAAGGCGTCGGGGGTAGGGCACCCCTCCACTTT.

This clone appeared many times. V and J are TRBV4-1 and TRBJ2-7; TRBD1 matches 8 bases. Germline lookup yields CDR1 MGHRA and CDR2 YSYEKL. This CDR3 spans 14 amino acids. The trim removed 4 bases at V and 5 bases at J, leaving 7 bases unmatched. The CDR3 DNA sequence: TGCGCCAGCAGCCGAGGACAGGGTTGGAACGAGCAGTACTTC. Translating gives CASSRGQGWNEQYF.

The chain carries TRBV5-1 and TRBJ1-2; no firm D call. Between the trimmed V and J ends, which lost 0 bases and 4 bases, there was a span of 4 bases. Germline assignment: CDR1 SGHRS and CDR2 YFSETQ. The CDR3 is made up of 12 amino acids. The CDR3 region has the DNA TGCGCCAGCAGCTTGGACTCCTATGGCTACACCTTC. This codes for CASSLDSYGYTF.

Regarding this clone: The junction differs from germline at one of its ends, possibly a read error. CDR3 coding DNA: TGTGCCAGCAGCTTGGTCGGAGACGTTATCCATTTT. As protein: CASSLVGDVIHF. The rearrangement links TRBV5-5 to TRBJ1-3; D is unresolved. Germline V gene lookup returns CDR1 SGHKS and CDR2 YYEKEE (reference sequence). CDR3 size: 12 residues.

This clone has just a few counts. The V gene is TRBV12-5, the J gene TRBJ1-4; no clear D. V was clipped by 7 bases and J by 7 bases, with 13 bases between them. The CDR3 has 13 residues. Germline CDR1 LGHNT, CDR2 FRNRAP. CDR3 sequence: CASALGRGEKLFF. For the CDR3, the DNA is TGTGCTAGTGCCCTAGGCCGTGGTGAAAAACTGTTTTTT.

A few counts support this clone. The genes are TRBV6-5 and TRBJ2-2; 10 bases agree with TRBD2. V was clipped by 6 bases and J by 5 bases; unmatched bases: 6. Per the germline V gene, CDR1 is MNHEY and CDR2 is SVGAGI. The CDR3 sequence is 15 residues long. The DNA of the CDR3 is TGTGCCAGCAGAAAAGCGGGGGGGGCAACCGGGGAGCTGTTTTTT. It is translated as CASRKAGGATGELFF.

V gene TRBV2 combines with J gene TRBJ2-7; 7 nucleotides match TRBD1. The CDR3 spans 13 residues. CDR1 is SNHLY and CDR2 is FYNNEI in the germline V gene. The trim removed 5 bases at V and 5 bases at J, leaving 6 bases unmatched. This CDR3 is CASSTGVTNEQYF. The CDR3 DNA reads TGTGCCAGCAGTACAGGGGTTACCAACGAGCAGTACTTC. Using reference TRBV2 and TRBJ2-7 for the parts outside the CDR3, the full variable domain is EPEVTQTPSHQVTQMGQEVILRCVPISNHLYFYWYRQILGQKVEFLVSFYNNEISEKSEIFDDQFSVERPDGSNFTLKIRSTKLEDSAMYFCASSTGVTNEQYFGPGTRLTVT.

The chain recombines TRBV7-9 with TRBJ1-2; 9 nucleotides match TRBD1. Looked up from germline, CDR1 is SEHNR and CDR2 is FQNEAQ (reference sequence). CDR3 length equals 13 residues. With V trimmed by 5 bases and J by 4 bases, 2 bases remained unmatched. CDR3 in amino acids: CASSRQGGYGYTF. The CDR3 nucleotides read TGTGCCAGCAGCCGACAGGGGGGCTATGGCTACACCTTC.

This clone has only one observation. The genes are TRBV4-2 and TRBJ1-6; maybe TRBD1 (5 bases). The CDR3 sequence is 15 residues long. Trimming stripped 3 bases from V and 9 bases from J, with 15 bases between. Germline-derived CDR1 and CDR2 are LGHNA and YNFKEQ. CDR3 protein: CASSQRAGRISPLHF. As DNA, the CDR3 is TGTGCCAGCAGCCAGCGGGCAGGGAGGATTTCACCCCTCCACTTT.

V usage is TRBV2 and J usage is TRBJ2-3, with 8 bases matching TRBD1. This CDR3 contains 15 residues. Germline values: CDR1 SNHLY, CDR2 FYNNEI. Trimming cost V 6 bases and J 1 base; bases outside gene matches: 6. CDR3 DNA sequence: TGTGCCAGCAGCCCACAGGGGGTCGGCACAGATACGCAGTATTTT. It encodes CASSPQGVGTDTQYF. Full variable domain (rest looked up from reference TRBV2 and TRBJ2-3): EPEVTQTPSHQVTQMGQEVILRCVPISNHLYFYWYRQILGQKVEFLVSFYNNEISEKSEIFDDQFSVERPDGSNFTLKIRSTKLEDSAMYFCASSPQGVGTDTQYFGPGTRLTVL.

V and J are TRBV28 and TRBJ1-2; D possibly corresponds to TRBD1 (6 bases). Deletions cut 0 bases from V and 8 bases from J, with 13 bases between. The CDR3 has 14 residues. Per the germline V gene, CDR1 is MDHEN and CDR2 is SYDVKM. The CDR3 nucleotides read TGTGCCAGCAGTTTATGGGCAGGGGACGTGGGCTACACCTTC. Translation: CASSLWAGDVGYTF.

The gene calls are TRBV27 and TRBJ1-1; D gene unclear. Germline V gives CDR1 MNHEY, CDR2 SMNVEV (reference sequence). V lost 3 bases to trimming and J lost 1 base, with 12 bases between them. This CDR3 region has 15 residues. The CDR3 spells CASSFSTLGNTEAFF. The CDR3 DNA is TGTGCCAGCAGTTTCTCCACCCTCGGGAACACTGAAGCTTTCTTT.

This clone occurred a few times. This chain connects TRBV3-1 (or the pseudogene TRBV3-2) to TRBJ1-3, with D possibly TRBD1 on 6 matching bases. There are 17 residues in the CDR3. V lost 4 bases, J lost 4 bases, and 20 bases lay in between. The germline CDR1 and CDR2 sequences are LGHDT and YNNKEL (reference sequence). The CDR3 DNA sequence: TGTGCCAGCAGCCCTGCGGTCCCCGGGACACCCGGAAACACCATATATTTT. It translates to CASSPAVPGTPGNTIYF.

This clone was seen ten or more times. The chain recombines TRBV12-3 or TRBV12-4 with TRBJ2-7; D gene unclear. V was trimmed by 5 bases and J by 3 bases, leaving 8 bases between them. The length of the CDR3 is 12 residues. CDR3 residues: CASSAHGYEQYF. The DNA of the CDR3 is TGTGCCAGCAGTGCCCACGGCTACGAGCAGTACTTC.

This clone was seen a handful of times. V gene TRBV7-9 combines with J gene TRBJ2-1, with 12 bases aligning to TRBD2. The V gene's germline CDR1 is SEHNR and CDR2 FQNEAQ (reference sequence). There are 14 residues in the CDR3. Trimming took 4 bases from V and 5 from J; bases not matched to a gene: 0. CDR3 sequence: CASSSSGGDNEQFF. The CDR3 DNA sequence: TGTGCCAGCAGCTCTAGCGGGGGGGACAATGAGCAGTTCTTC.

This clone has a single count. The chain is built from TRBV5-1 and TRBJ2-1; 7 nucleotides match TRBD1. With 3 bases clipped from V and 0 bases from J, the junction kept 12 bases outside the gene matches. This CDR3 contains 18 residues. Germline V gene lookup returns CDR1 SGHRS and CDR2 YFSETQ. The CDR3: CASSSWPLQGNSYNEQFF. CDR3 DNA: TGCGCCAGCAGCTCTTGGCCCCTACAGGGGAACTCCTACAATGAGCAGTTCTTC. Based on the CDR3 plus reference TRBV5-1 and TRBJ2-1, the full variable domain is KAGVTQTPRYLIKTRGQQVTLSCSPISGHRSVSWYQQTPGQGLQFLFEYFSETQRNKGNFPGRFSGRQFSNSRSEMNVSTLELGDSALYLCASSSWPLQGNSYNEQFFGPGTRLTVL.

V usage is TRBV28 and J usage is TRBJ2-3; D gene unclear. Trimming shortened V by 4 bases and J by 2 bases, and 7 bases separated the two germline ends. Looked up from germline, CDR1 is MDHEN and CDR2 is SYDVKM. The CDR3 is 13 residues long. CDR3 coding DNA: TGTGCCAGCAGTTCCCCTTCCACAGATACGCAGTATTTT. Translating gives CASSSPSTDTQYF.

The rearrangement joins TRBV5-8 to TRBJ2-5; the D is unclear. The CDR3 runs to 15 residues. V was clipped by 2 bases and J by 5 bases, with 16 bases between them. The germline V gene encodes CDR1 SGHTS and CDR2 YDEGEE. CDR3 amino acids: CASSFLRHLTETQYF. For the CDR3, the DNA is TGTGCCAGCAGCTTTTTGAGACACCTTACGGAGACCCAGTACTTC.

CDR3 sequence reads: CATSRAGWSNEKLFF. In nucleotides, the CDR3 is TGTGCCACCAGCAGAGCCGGTTGGTCTAATGAAAAACTGTTTTTT. The rearrangement joins TRBV15 to TRBJ1-4; D not resolved. CDR1 and CDR2 (germline): LNHNV, YYDKDF (reference sequence). The length of the CDR3 is 15 residues. The V end lost 1 base, the J end lost 3 bases, and 9 bases lay between the germline ends. Using reference TRBV15 and TRBJ1-4 for the parts outside the CDR3, the full variable domain is DAMVIQNPRYQVTQFGKPVTLSCSQTLNHNVMYWYQQKSSQAPKLLFHYYDKDFNNEADTPDNFQSRRPNTSFCFLDIRSPGLGDTAMYLCATSRAGWSNEKLFFGSGTQLSVL.

This clone was seen many times. The chain carries TRBV6-5 and TRBJ2-7; 11 bases are a match to TRBD2. The germline V gene has CDR1 MNHEY and CDR2 SVGAGI. With 6 bases clipped from V and 4 bases from J, the junction kept 8 bases outside the gene matches. This CDR3 contains 15 residues. In DNA, the CDR3 is TGTGCCAGCAGCTCAGCTAGCGGGGGGCGGTACGAGCAGTACTTC. Translation: CASSSASGGRYEQYF.

The genes are TRBV30 and TRBJ1-5, with D unresolved. CDR3 length: 15 residues. The V end was cut by 0 bases, the J end by 0 bases, with 9 bases between. Germline V lookup: CDR1 GTSNPN, CDR2 SVGIG (reference sequence). The CDR3 DNA sequence: TGTGCCTGGAGTGTTAGAGGGATTAGCAATCAGCCCCAGCATTTT. This sequence encodes CAWSVRGISNQPQHF. Drawing the rest from reference TRBV30 and TRBJ1-5, the complete variable domain is SQTIHQWPATLVQPVGSPLSLECTVEGTSNPNLYWYRQAAGRGLQLLFYSVGIGQISSEVPQNLSASRPQDRQFILSSKKLLLSDSGFYLCAWSVRGISNQPQHFGDGTRLSIL.

This chain uses TRBV9 with TRBJ2-3; 8 bases line up with TRBD2. This CDR3 contains 12 residues. Per the germline V gene, CDR1 is SGDLS and CDR2 is YYNGEE. The V segment lost 0 bases and the J segment 14 bases; nucleotides outside the gene matches: 5. CDR3 loop: CASSVDGGAMYF. The CDR3 DNA reads TGTGCCAGCAGCGTAGACGGGGGGGCGATGTATTTT.

The rearrangement links TRBV5-1 to TRBJ2-2, with 12 bases lining up with TRBD2. Trimming at V came to 4 bases and at J to 5 bases, leaving 9 bases not matched to a gene. CDR1 is SGHRS and CDR2 is YFSETQ in the germline V gene. The CDR3 covers 17 residues. Here the CDR3 reads CASSIRTSGAGTGELFF. The CDR3 DNA sequence: TGCGCCAGCAGCATCAGGACTAGCGGGGCGGGTACCGGGGAGCTGTTTTTT.

This rearrangement joins TRBV10-3 to TRBJ2-2; 10 bases are a match to TRBD1. From germline, CDR1 is ENHRY and CDR2 SYGVKD. V lost 5 bases and J lost 5; bases outside the gene matches: 11. This CDR3 is 17 amino acids long. CDR3 nucleotide sequence: TGTGCCATCAGTCCCACCGCCCCGGGACAGGGGACCGGGGAGCTGTTTTTT. Residues: CAISPTAPGQGTGELFF.